The source of this T cell receptor beta chain is a study of tumor and adjacent non-tumor tissue in lung cancer. Study overall: Stage I to III disease affected over nine men and roughly 5 women aged about 30 to 85. Whole-study results and caveats: Top 100 clones took a larger repertoire share in normal lung. Significantly higher TCR diversity was found in tumor than normal lung.

In its sample, this clonotype ranks as medium-sized. The target antigen is unknown. A modified ARM-PCR protocol with three rounds of nested PCR amplified TCRbeta. TCRdb ran MiXCR on the multiplex PCR reads and lists one entry per CDR3 protein. Among roughly 65,000 distinct CDR3 sequences listed, 60% were seen once. CDR1 is MNHEY and CDR2 is SVGAGI in the germline V gene. CDR3 size: 14 residues. With 6 bases removed from V and 3 bases from J, the gap between germline ends came to 9 bases. No cell sorting was done before RNA was extracted from the tissue. The J gene is TRBJ1-6, the V gene TRBV6-5, with a tentative D call TRBD1 (5 bases). The source material was lung tumor tissue. The sequence derives from a middle-aged man with non-small cell lung cancer. CDR3 coding DNA: TGTGCCAGCAGGGGGCGGGGCTATAATTCACCCCTCCACTTT. Protein: CASRGRGYNSPLHF.